A single T cell receptor beta chain is shown here with its context. Here immunoSEQ multiplex PCR was the method, and the copy in TCRdb shows in-frame clones only, minus some. The repertoire holds 300,000 to 400,000 clones, with about nine tenths as singletons. This sample is part of a study of blood T cell repertoires in COVID-19. Cohorts were determined from participant-reported clinical history. This TCR was recovered from a man aged 60 to 75 who had recovered from COVID-19. The sample comprised PBMCs or T cells enriched from blood (not recorded which).

CDR3 in DNA: TGCGCCAGCAGCAAACTAGCGGGAGGGCCATCAGATACGCAGTATTTT. Translation: CASSKLAGGPSDTQYF. The chain carries TRBV4-1 and TRBJ2-3; 13 bases agree with TRBD2. The CDR3 covers 16 residues. The V gene end was trimmed by 5 bases and the J gene end by 4 bases; junction bases not matched to a gene: 6. Per the germline V gene, CDR1 is MGHRA and CDR2 is YSYEKL.